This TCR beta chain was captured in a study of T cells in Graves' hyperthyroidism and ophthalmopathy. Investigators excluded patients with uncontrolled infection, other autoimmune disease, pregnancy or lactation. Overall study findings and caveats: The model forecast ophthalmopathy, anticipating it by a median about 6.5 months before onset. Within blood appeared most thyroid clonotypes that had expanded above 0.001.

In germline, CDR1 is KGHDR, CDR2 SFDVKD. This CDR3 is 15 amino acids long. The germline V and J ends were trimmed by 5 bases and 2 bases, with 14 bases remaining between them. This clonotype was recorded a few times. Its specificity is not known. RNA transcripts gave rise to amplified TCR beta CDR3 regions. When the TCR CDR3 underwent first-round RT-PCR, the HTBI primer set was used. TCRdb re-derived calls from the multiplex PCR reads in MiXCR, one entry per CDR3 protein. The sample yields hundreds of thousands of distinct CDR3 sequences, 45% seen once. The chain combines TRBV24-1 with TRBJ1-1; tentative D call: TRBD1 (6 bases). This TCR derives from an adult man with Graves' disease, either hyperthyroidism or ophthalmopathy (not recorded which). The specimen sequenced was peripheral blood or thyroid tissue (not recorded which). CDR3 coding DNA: TGTGCCACCAGTGCGGGGGGCCCCTCTAACACTGAAGCTTTCTTT. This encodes CATSAGGPSNTEAFF.